The text below deals with one T cell receptor beta chain. How the authors handled the data: It was from reference gene primer amplification that nucleated cell counts were estimated. Clones were read by immunoSEQ multiplex PCR, and TCRdb kept only the in-frame ones, dropping some. V and J calls and clone size follow that table, whereas D and trimming were derived from the DNA. The sample carries over 200,000 clones, roughly 86% recorded once. This record belongs to a study of blood T cell repertoires in COVID-19. Looking at the study overall: COVID-19 samples collected from the United States, Italy and Spain covered acute and convalescent phases. The cDNA or gDNA used as material had been derived from T cells, B-cell-depleted T cells, or PBMCs.

CDR1 and CDR2 from the germline V gene are SNHLY and FYNNEI. V was cut by 6 bases and J by 2 bases, with 10 bases left in between. This CDR3 has 13 amino acids. The chain joins TRBV2 to TRBJ1-2, with D perhaps TRBD1 (5 bases). Sequencing input: peripheral blood. The clonotype was recovered from a man aged 40-55 years who had recovered from COVID-19. The CDR3, as DNA: TGTGCCAGCAGCCTCGGGGGAAACTATGGCTACACCTTC. It encodes CASSLGGNYGYTF.